This T cell receptor beta chain comes out of a study of CD8 T cells in ankylosing spondylitis. General study points: CD8+ disease-linked clones were present at relatively low frequencies in blood. According to the report, clones linked to the disease were significantly enriched in matched synovial fluid samples taken from ankylosing spondylitis patients.

The CDR3 spans 15 residues. CDR1 is SGHRS and CDR2 is YFSETQ in the germline V gene. V shed 4 bases and J shed 2 bases, with 14 bases lying between them. This clonotype was counted between two and nine times. The antigen remains undetermined. Generation of TCR beta libraries employed quantitative 5'-RACE incorporating molecular barcodes. Each CDR3 protein is one row after TCRdb ran MiXCR on the 5' RACE reads. The sample yields about 100,000 distinct CDR3 sequences, about 25% seen once. The chain has TRBV5-1 and TRBJ2-3; no definite D call. Sequenced material: synovial fluid, either unsorted or a sorted T cell fraction (not recorded which). The clonotype originates from a male donor with ankylosing spondylitis. The CDR3 DNA reads as TGCGCCAGCAGCCTAACCTCCACAAACACAGATACGCAGTATTTT. Residues: CASSLTSTNTDTQYF.